One sample yielded the 9 T cell receptor beta chains listed below, sequenced in a study of OX40 agonist ivuxolimab in advanced cancers. TCRdb's copy holds only in-frame clones and misses some; the assay was immunoSEQ multiplex PCR. The sample contains tens of thousands of clones, roughly 84% of which appear only once. The sequencing used CD4+ or CD8+ T cells sorted from blood, collected in a trial of the OX40 agonist ivuxolimab. These TCRs come from an adult with an advanced solid tumor such as melanoma, head and neck, liver or kidney cancer.

J is TRBJ1-3 and V is TRBV7-2; the D is unclear. Per the germline V gene, CDR1 is SGHTA and CDR2 is FQGNSA. V dropped 5 bases and J dropped 4 bases, with 12 bases sitting between them. This CDR3 has 14 residues. CDR3 region: CASSLSPAGNTIYF. CDR3 nucleotides: TGTGCCAGCAGCCTTTCCCCTGCGGGAAACACCATATATTTT.

The CDR3 DNA sequence: TGTGCCAGCAGCTTAACGAGGGCGGGAGTGGGGTACAATGAGCAGTTCTTC. Amino acids: CASSLTRAGVGYNEQFF. This chain links TRBV7-3 with TRBJ2-1; 7 bases are a match to TRBD2. Germline V CDR1 and CDR2: SGHTA, FQGTGA. V dropped 0 bases and J dropped 4; count of bases not matched to a gene: 9. The CDR3 totals 17 residues.

The CDR3 region has the DNA TGTGCCAGCAGTTACTCGAGGGACGCTCATGGCTACACCTTC. This encodes CASSYSRDAHGYTF. The J gene is TRBJ1-2, the V gene TRBV6-5; D perhaps matches TRBD1 (5 bases). Germline values: CDR1 MNHEY, CDR2 SVGAGI. The CDR3 is 14 amino acids. Trimming shortened V by 0 bases and J by 6 bases, and 11 bases separated the two germline ends.

V gene TRBV5-1 combines with J gene TRBJ2-1; D may correspond to TRBD1 or TRBD2 (5 bases each). V lost 0 bases and J lost 5, with 12 bases in between. CDR3 length: 15 residues. CDR1 and CDR2 (germline): SGHRS, YFSETQ. The CDR3 DNA is TGCGCCAGCAGCTTGGGAGGGGTCGGCCACAATGAGCAGTTCTTC. It yields the protein CASSLGGVGHNEQFF.

The chain has TRBV6-5 and TRBJ2-2; D remains unclear. V dropped 0 bases and J dropped 7 bases, with 6 bases sitting between them. The length of the CDR3 is 13 residues. Germline V gene sequence: CDR1 MNHEY, CDR2 SVGAGI. The CDR3 spells CASSYSTIGELFF. In nucleotides, the CDR3 is TGTGCCAGCAGTTACTCCACCATCGGGGAGCTGTTTTTT.

The chain is built from TRBV7-2 and TRBJ1-1, with D uncertain. Trimming removed 4 bases from V and 2 bases from J, with 8 bases in between. Germline-derived CDR1 and CDR2 are SGHTA and FQGNSA. The CDR3 is 13 amino acids. Here the CDR3 reads CASSSRVNTEAFF. The CDR3 DNA sequence: TGTGCCAGCAGCTCGCGTGTTAACACTGAAGCTTTCTTT.

The chain uses TRBV5-1 and TRBJ2-3; no firm D call. This CDR3 spans 17 amino acids. Germline V lookup: CDR1 SGHRS, CDR2 YFSETQ. Trimming removed 5 bases at V and 4 bases at J, with 23 bases between. The CDR3 sequence is CASSLYSPLSSADTQYF. The CDR3 nucleotides are TGCGCCAGCAGTCTGTATTCGCCTCTCTCAAGTGCAGATACGCAGTATTTT.

CDR3 amino acids: CASSPLSWTVNTGELFF. As DNA, the CDR3 is TGTGCCAGCTCACCACTAAGCTGGACAGTCAACACCGGGGAGCTGTTTTTT. This chain joins TRBV18 and TRBJ2-2; tentative D call: TRBD1 (6 bases). Germline-derived CDR1 and CDR2 are KGHSH and LQKENI. CDR3 size: 17 residues. Trimming took off 1 base at V and 2 bases at J, with 14 bases between the two ends.

This chain joins TRBV6-1 and TRBJ2-7, with TRBD1 as a possible D gene (6 bases). V lost 2 bases and J 9 bases, leaving 14 bases between the germline ends. The germline CDR1 and CDR2 sequences are MNHNS and SASEGT. The CDR3 covers 13 residues. The chain's CDR3 is CASSERQALGQYV. The CDR3 DNA reads TGTGCCAGCAGTGAAAGACAGGCCTTAGGGCAGTACGTC.